The 22 T cell receptor beta chains below come from one sample, sequenced in a study of shared clonotypes between healthy human individuals. Only in-frame clones appear in the TCRdb table, and some are missing; sequencing was by immunoSEQ multiplex PCR. The sample yields about 680,000 clones, approximately 75% seen once. The sequenced sample consisted of memory CD4+ T cells sorted from blood. Documented subset: CD45RA-negative fraction. These receptor sequences come from a woman in her 30s in good health.

CDR3 coding DNA: TGTGCCAGTAGTATAAATCCGGGGAACACTGAAGCTTTCTTT. As protein: CASSINPGNTEAFF. The gene calls are TRBV19 and TRBJ1-1; D not resolved. V shed 2 bases and J shed 1 base, with 8 bases lying between them. From germline, CDR1 is LNHDA and CDR2 SQIVND (reference sequence). This CDR3 has 14 residues.

The chain is built from TRBV30 and TRBJ1-2; D ambiguous. Germline CDR1 and CDR2: GTSNPN and SVGIG (reference sequence). The CDR3 totals 11 residues. V was clipped by 4 bases and J by 5 bases, with 8 bases between them. CDR3 loop: CAWIKIYGYTF. In nucleotides, the CDR3 is TGTGCCTGGATTAAGATATATGGCTACACCTTC.

The chain employs TRBV29-1 and TRBJ2-3; D call uncertain. In germline, CDR1 is SQVTM, CDR2 ANQGSEA. The V end was cut by 2 bases, the J end by 4 bases, with 13 bases between. The CDR3 length is 14 residues. DNA of the CDR3: TGCAGCGTTGAACTCCCGACTCCCCCAGATACGCAGTATTTT. Translating it yields CSVELPTPPDTQYF.

This chain connects TRBV6-1 to TRBJ1-4; D may be TRBD1 (6 bases). The germline gives CDR1 MNHNS, CDR2 SASEGT. The V end was cut by 4 bases, the J end by 3 bases, with 12 bases between. The CDR3 is 15 amino acids. The DNA for the CDR3 is TGTGCCAGCAGTGTTACAGGGATCCCTAATGAAAAACTGTTTTTT. As protein: CASSVTGIPNEKLFF.

The chain uses TRBV5-1 and TRBJ1-2; D unclear. Trimming cost V 1 base and J 4 bases, with 5 bases left between them. The germline gives CDR1 SGHRS, CDR2 YFSETQ. CDR3 size: 12 residues. The CDR3, as DNA: TGCGCCAGCAGCTTGTCGGCCTATGGCTACACCTTC. It yields the protein CASSLSAYGYTF.

The chain combines TRBV5-1 with TRBJ1-4; D unresolved. Trimming pared 0 bases from V and 8 bases from J, leaving 14 bases between. The germline V gene has CDR1 SGHRS and CDR2 YFSETQ. This CDR3 is built from 15 residues. CDR3 DNA sequence: TGCGCCAGCAGCTTGGATCCGGGATCGGACGAAAAACTGTTTTTT. Translation: CASSLDPGSDEKLFF.

CDR3 loop: CASSAQGVNTGELFF. For the CDR3, the DNA is TGTGCCAGCAGTGCCCAGGGGGTAAACACCGGGGAGCTGTTTTTT. The gene calls are TRBV27 and TRBJ2-2; TRBD1 aligns across 7 bases. The CDR3 covers 15 residues. V dropped 5 bases and J dropped 2; count of bases not matched to a gene: 5. Germline values: CDR1 MNHEY, CDR2 SMNVEV (reference sequence).

This clone was seen only a few times. The chain carries TRBV19 and TRBJ2-7; 12 nucleotides line up with TRBD1. The CDR3 is made up of 15 amino acids. CDR1 and CDR2 from the germline V gene are LNHDA and SQIVND (reference sequence). V lost 6 bases to trimming and J lost 5 bases; unmatched junction nucleotides: 8. CDR3 nucleotide sequence: TGTGCCAGTAGAGCAGGGACAGGGGGCCCTAACGAGCAGTACTTC. Amino acids: CASRAGTGGPNEQYF.

The chain employs TRBV7-3 and TRBJ2-7; TRBD1 agrees at 12 bases. Per the germline V gene, CDR1 is SGHTA and CDR2 is FQGTGA. V was clipped by 0 bases and J by 4 bases; unmatched bases: 7. The CDR3 loop spans 17 amino acids. In DNA, the CDR3 is TGTGCCAGCAGCTTAACGAGGGACAGGGGGCGGCGGTACGAGCAGTACTTC. Translation gives CASSLTRDRGRRYEQYF. Looking up the rest from reference TRBV7-3 and TRBJ2-7 gives the full variable domain: GAGVSQTPSNKVTEKGKYVELRCDPISGHTALYWYRQSLGQGPEFLIYFQGTGAADDSGLPNDRFFAVRPEGSVSTLKIQRTERGDSAVYLCASSLTRDRGRRYEQYFGPGTRLTVT.

The chain is built from TRBV2 and TRBJ2-5; a possible D gene is TRBD2 (5 bases). Germline loops: CDR1 SNHLY, CDR2 FYNNEI. Trimming shortened V by 4 bases and J by 3 bases, and 12 bases separated the two germline ends. The CDR3 has 14 amino acids. The CDR3: CASSGNSVKETQYF. In DNA, the CDR3 is TGTGCCAGCAGTGGGAATAGCGTAAAAGAGACCCAGTACTTC. The complete variable domain, with remaining parts taken from reference TRBV2 and TRBJ2-5, reads EPEVTQTPSHQVTQMGQEVILRCVPISNHLYFYWYRQILGQKVEFLVSFYNNEISEKSEIFDDQFSVERPDGSNFTLKIRSTKLEDSAMYFCASSGNSVKETQYFGPGTRLLVL.

The J gene is TRBJ1-1, the V gene TRBV29-1; TRBD1 might be the D (5 bases). In germline, CDR1 is SQVTM, CDR2 ANQGSEA. V lost 7 bases to trimming and J lost 7 bases, with 13 bases between them. The CDR3 is made up of 11 amino acids. CDR3 in amino acids: CSARRQSEAFF. CDR3 coding DNA: TGCAGCGCTCGTCGACAGAGTGAAGCTTTCTTT.

This clone was found a few times. This rearrangement joins TRBV2 to TRBJ1-3, with 7 bases matching TRBD1. The CDR3 extends over 15 amino acids. CDR1 and CDR2 (germline): SNHLY, FYNNEI. V dropped 5 bases and J dropped 2; count of bases not matched to a gene: 6. CDR3 in amino acids: CASSPQTGTGNTIYF. The CDR3 DNA is TGTGCCAGCAGTCCACAGACAGGGACTGGAAACACCATATATTTT.

This clone occurred a few times. The same CDR3 also results from other DNA sequences found in this sample. CDR3 sequence: CASSARGGNTEAFF. The CDR3 coding sequence is TGTGCCAGCAGTGCAAGGGGCGGGAACACTGAAGCTTTCTTT. The rearrangement uses TRBV6-1 and TRBJ1-1; a weak D match, TRBD1 (5 bases). Trimming pared 4 bases from V and 1 base from J, leaving 10 bases between. Germline CDR1 is MNHNS and CDR2 is SASEGT. The CDR3 spans 14 residues.

Here the CDR3 reads CASSLMSSPNTGELFF. CDR3 in DNA: TGTGCCAGCAGCTTAATGAGCAGCCCGAACACCGGGGAGCTGTTTTTT. This rearrangement joins TRBV7-8 to TRBJ2-2; no firm D call. There are 16 residues in the CDR3. Germline V CDR1 and CDR2: SGHVS, FQNEAQ. With 2 bases removed from V and 0 bases from J, the gap between germline ends came to 10 bases.

This clone has a handful of counts. The sample carries other DNA sequences with the same CDR3. CDR3 DNA sequence: TGCGCCAGCAGTCTGGATAGCGGAGAATACAATGAGCAGTTCTTC. Translating it yields CASSLDSGEYNEQFF. The chain combines TRBV5-1 with TRBJ2-1; weak D call: TRBD2 (6 bases). CDR1 and CDR2 from the germline V gene are SGHRS and YFSETQ. With 5 bases removed from V and 4 bases from J, the gap between germline ends came to 16 bases. The CDR3 spans 15 residues.

CDR3 nucleotide sequence: TGTGCCAGCAGCACACTGCGGGGCACTGAAGCTTTCTTT. This codes for CASSTLRGTEAFF. V and J are TRBV11-2 and TRBJ1-1; D is ambiguous. The V gene's germline CDR1 is SGHAT and CDR2 FQNNGV. Trimming removed 5 bases at V and 4 bases at J, with 11 bases between. This CDR3 has 13 amino acids.

This clone was detected a few times. This chain connects TRBV5-1 to TRBJ2-2; maybe TRBD2 (5 bases). V gave up 4 bases and J gave up 8 bases, with 12 bases separating them. The CDR3 totals 13 residues. Germline V gene data show CDR1 as SGHRS and CDR2 as YFSETQ. The CDR3 coding sequence is TGCGCCAGCAGCACGCGCCGGGAAGGGGAGCTGTTTTTT. Translation gives CASSTRREGELFF.

The chain combines TRBV5-4 with TRBJ2-7; D possibly matches TRBD1 or TRBD2 (5 bases each). Trimming removed 4 bases from V and 9 bases from J, with 20 bases in between. Germline V gene lookup returns CDR1 SGHNT and CDR2 YYREEE (reference sequence). There are 14 residues in the CDR3. The CDR3 coding sequence is TGTGCCAGCAGCCCCGACAGTGGGGCGCGGGTGCAGTACTTC. It encodes CASSPDSGARVQYF.

The rearrangement uses TRBV5-6 and TRBJ2-3; 8 positions match TRBD1. The V segment lost 6 bases and the J segment 9 bases; nucleotides outside the gene matches: 3. Looked up from germline, CDR1 is SGHDT and CDR2 is YYEEEE. CDR3 length: 11 residues. The CDR3 nucleotides read TGTGCCAGCAAGACAGGGGAGACGCAGTATTTT. Translating it yields CASKTGETQYF. The variable domain in full, with the rest retrieved from reference TRBV5-6 and TRBJ2-3, is DAGVTQSPTHLIKTRGQQVTLRCSPKSGHDTVSWYQQALGQGPQFIFQYYEEEERQRGNFPDRFSGHQFPNYSSELNVNALLLGDSALYLCASKTGETQYFGPGTRLTVL.

In DNA form, the CDR3 reads TGTGCCAGCAGTGCAGGGGTTGGGCAGCCCCAGCATTTT. Translated: CASSAGVGQPQHF. The chain joins TRBV6-1 to TRBJ1-5; D perhaps matches TRBD1 (6 bases). V lost 4 bases and J 7 bases, leaving 11 bases between the germline ends. This CDR3 has 13 residues. The germline V gene has CDR1 MNHNS and CDR2 SASEGT.

This clone was counted a single time. In DNA form, the CDR3 reads TGTGCCAGCAGCTTACGACTTCTGGGGGGCGGGGATACGCAGTATTTT. It encodes CASSLRLLGGGDTQYF. J is TRBJ2-3 and V is TRBV11-2, with D perhaps given as TRBD1 or TRBD2 (6 bases each). Germline CDR1 is SGHAT and CDR2 is FQNNGV. There are 16 residues in the CDR3. V was shortened by 2 bases and J by 6 bases, with 18 bases between the two germline ends.

This clone was counted ten times or more. The genes are TRBV28 and TRBJ2-7, with 10 bases lining up with TRBD1. V lost 8 bases and J lost 0; bases outside the gene matches: 16. CDR1 is MDHEN and CDR2 is SYDVKM in the germline V gene. The CDR3 extends over 18 amino acids. The CDR3: CASANPSMGQGTSYEQYF. CDR3 coding DNA: TGTGCCAGCGCCAACCCAAGTATGGGACAGGGGACCTCCTACGAGCAGTACTTC.